This T cell receptor (beta chain) was observed in a study of blood T cell repertoires in COVID-19. Study-level information: Donors in the United States, Italy and Spain gave samples during acute or convalescent COVID-19. PBMCs, B-cell-depleted T cells, or T cells were the source of the cDNA or gDNA that made up the material.

Germline CDR1 is SEHNR and CDR2 is FQNEAQ (reference sequence). V was shortened by 5 bases and J by 9 bases, with 13 bases between the two germline ends. This CDR3 contains 12 residues. Study processing details: Reference gene primer amplification yielded estimated nucleated cell counts. Sequenced by immunoSEQ multiplex PCR; TCRdb stores in-frame clones only, minus some. The V and J calls and clone size are taken from that table; D and trimming were inferred from the DNA. The sample has roughly 250,000 clones; more than 75% are singletons. The V gene is TRBV7-9, the J gene TRBJ1-1; D remains unclear. This sequence was found in a woman aged 55 to 70 with active or convalescent COVID-19. Material for sequencing was peripheral blood. The CDR3 DNA is TGTGCCAGCAGCCGGGAGGGAGGGAAAGCTTTCTTT. Translation: CASSREGGKAFF.